What follows are 31 T cell receptor beta chains derived from one specimen sequenced in a study of T cell responses to AZD1222 COVID-19 vaccine. The repertoire was sequenced with immunoSEQ multiplex PCR; TCRdb's copy has only in-frame clones and lacks some. The repertoire holds 110,000 or so clones, with more than 85% as singletons. The material was peripheral blood, obtained on day 0 of AZD1222 vaccination. Receptors were obtained from an adult in good health.

A note on this clone: Other DNA sequences of this sample code for an identical CDR3. This rearrangement joins TRBV7-2 to TRBJ2-5; 9 nucleotides line up with TRBD1. With 1 base clipped from V and 0 bases from J, the junction kept 0 bases outside the gene matches. The germline V gene encodes CDR1 SGHTA and CDR2 FQGNSA. There are 15 residues in the CDR3. The CDR3 reads CASSLGDRDQETQYF. CDR3 DNA: TGTGCCAGCAGCTTAGGGGACAGGGACCAAGAGACCCAGTACTTC.

DNA for the CDR3: TGTGCCAGCAGGGGGACAGGGGGCTCCTACGAGCAGTACTTC. It translates to CASRGTGGSYEQYF. This sequence joins TRBV27 and TRBJ2-7; 11 bases are shared with TRBD1. Trimming cost V 6 bases and J 0 bases; bases outside gene matches: 1. The CDR3 runs 14 residues. Germline CDR1 reads MNHEY; CDR2 reads SMNVEV (reference sequence).

This clone has a handful of counts. The rearrangement joins TRBV4-3 to TRBJ1-3; D not certain. CDR3 size: 15 residues. Germline assignment: CDR1 LGHNA and CDR2 YSLEER. Trimming pared 0 bases from V and 2 bases from J, leaving 8 bases between. The CDR3 nucleotides read TGCGCCAGCAGCCAAGATGTAGTCCCTGGAAACACCATATATTTT. Its protein is CASSQDVVPGNTIYF.

The rearrangement joins TRBV6-5 to TRBJ1-1; D not certain. Germline-derived CDR1 and CDR2 are MNHEY and SVGAGI. This CDR3 spans 11 amino acids. Trimming stripped 7 bases from V and 4 bases from J, with 7 bases between. In DNA, the CDR3 is TGTGCCAGCATCTGGGCCACTGAAGCTTTCTTT. It is translated as CASIWATEAFF.

The chain couples TRBV7-9 to TRBJ2-7; the D gene is possibly TRBD1 (5 bases). The CDR3 extends over 16 amino acids. CDR1 SEHNR and CDR2 FQNEAQ come from the germline V gene (reference sequence). Trimming took off 0 bases at V and 4 bases at J, with 16 bases between the two ends. CDR3 in amino acids: CASSLAGSLTGYEQYF. The CDR3 nucleotides read TGTGCCAGCAGCTTAGCGGGCTCCCTTACAGGTTACGAGCAGTACTTC.

This clone was counted a single time. V usage is TRBV6-2 or TRBV6-3 and J usage is TRBJ2-5; no definite D call. This CDR3 has 12 residues. V shed 6 bases and J shed 7 bases, with 12 bases lying between them. Germline lookup yields CDR1 MNHEY and CDR2 SVGEGT. DNA for the CDR3: TGTGCCAGCAGCCCCCTAAGACGGACCCAGTACTTC. This translates into CASSPLRRTQYF.

The rearrangement joins TRBV7-9 to TRBJ1-1, with unresolved D. With 8 bases removed from V and 4 bases from J, the gap between germline ends came to 14 bases. The CDR3 has 13 amino acids. The V gene's germline CDR1 is SEHNR and CDR2 FQNEAQ (reference sequence). CDR3: CASRGEGFTEAFF. For the CDR3, the DNA is TGTGCCAGCCGCGGGGAGGGATTCACTGAAGCTTTCTTT.

This chain connects TRBV6-5 to TRBJ1-3; D remains ambiguous. Per germline, CDR1 MNHEY and CDR2 SVGAGI. Trimming removed 7 bases from V and 9 bases from J, with 7 bases in between. This CDR3 is built from 10 residues. The CDR3 loop is CASIGSTIYF. The CDR3 DNA reads TGTGCCAGCATAGGGTCCACCATATATTTT.

The chain uses TRBV11-1 and TRBJ1-5; possible D gene TRBD1, 6 bases. The CDR3 consists of 14 residues. Looked up from germline, CDR1 is SGHAT and CDR2 is FQDESV (reference sequence). The V end was cut by 5 bases, the J end by 5 bases, with 13 bases between. CDR3 bases: TGTGCCAGCAGCCCGGACAGCGGATATCAGCCCCAGCATTTT. Amino acids: CASSPDSGYQPQHF.

The chain is built from TRBV12-5 and TRBJ2-7, with 7 nucleotides matching TRBD1. The V and J ends lost 4 bases and 3 bases, in that order; junction bases with no gene match: 3. Germline loops: CDR1 LGHNT, CDR2 FRNRAP. CDR3 length equals 13 residues. The CDR3 DNA follows: TGTGCTAGTGGTTGGGGGACAGACTACGAGCAGTACTTC. Amino acids: CASGWGTDYEQYF. The full variable domain, completed using reference TRBV12-5 and TRBJ2-7, is DARVTQTPRHKVTEMGQEVTMRCQPILGHNTVFWYRQTMMQGLELLAYFRNRAPLDDSGMPKDRFSAEMPDATLATLKIQPSEPRDSAVYFCASGWGTDYEQYFGPGTRLTVT.

The V call is TRBV6-5, the J call TRBJ1-6, with 8 bases that match TRBD1. V was pared by 7 bases and J by 10 bases, with 12 bases of the junction left unmatched. The CDR3 contains 15 residues. In germline, CDR1 is MNHEY, CDR2 SVGAGI. The CDR3 region has the DNA TGTGCCAGCACCCCCTTCGACAGGGGTAACTCACCCCTCCACTTT. It yields the protein CASTPFDRGNSPLHF.

Only one count was recorded for this clone. The gene calls are TRBV5-6 and TRBJ1-3; no definite D call. This CDR3 region has 15 residues. V lost 1 base, J lost 0 bases, and 8 bases lay in between. Germline V gives CDR1 SGHDT, CDR2 YYEEEE. The CDR3 sequence: CASSLYGVSGNTIYF. Here the CDR3 DNA reads TGTGCCAGCAGCTTGTACGGGGTCTCTGGAAACACCATATATTTT.

The gene calls are TRBV4-1 and TRBJ2-1; D unresolved. The CDR3 runs 14 residues. V lost 3 bases to trimming and J lost 4 bases, with 10 bases between them. The germline gives CDR1 MGHRA, CDR2 YSYEKL. The CDR3 nucleotides read TGCGCCAGCAGCCAGGACGCACAGTACAATGAGCAGTTCTTC. Translating gives CASSQDAQYNEQFF.

This rearrangement joins TRBV18 to TRBJ2-7; 9 positions match TRBD1. V lost 3 bases to trimming and J lost 2 bases; unmatched junction nucleotides: 11. This CDR3 is built from 17 residues. In germline, CDR1 is KGHSH, CDR2 LQKENI. The CDR3 region is CASSPGRIGTGPYEQYF. The DNA of the CDR3 is TGTGCCAGCTCACCTGGACGAATTGGGACAGGGCCCTACGAGCAGTACTTC.

The gene calls are TRBV6-5 and TRBJ1-1; unclear D gene. Trimming took 2 bases from V and 4 from J, leaving 8 bases between them. The germline CDR1 and CDR2 sequences are MNHEY and SVGAGI. CDR3 length equals 13 residues. The CDR3 bases are TGTGCCAGCAGTTACAACAGACTCACTGAAGCTTTCTTT. Its protein product is CASSYNRLTEAFF.

This clone is a singleton in its sample. The chain recombines TRBV28 with TRBJ1-2, with no clear D. Trimming stripped 5 bases from V and 2 bases from J, with 15 bases between. Per germline, CDR1 MDHEN and CDR2 SYDVKM. This CDR3 is 15 amino acids long. The CDR3 DNA is TGTGCCAGCAGTCCTCCGGGAGGGATAAACTATGGCTACACCTTC. This codes for CASSPPGGINYGYTF.

The genes are TRBV19 and TRBJ2-7; D not resolved. This CDR3 has 12 residues. The V end lost 6 bases, the J end lost 0 bases, and 6 bases lay between the germline ends. Germline V CDR1 and CDR2: LNHDA, SQIVND (reference sequence). The CDR3 bases are TGTGCCAGTAGCCCCAACTCCTACGAGCAGTACTTC. This gives the protein CASSPNSYEQYF.

This clone was recorded only once. This rearrangement joins TRBV6-6 to TRBJ1-1; D is uncertain. The ends were cut back, 0 bases at V and 0 bases at J, with 8 bases in the middle. The CDR3 spans 15 residues. The germline V gene has CDR1 MNHNY and CDR2 SVGAGI (reference sequence). Written as DNA, the CDR3 is TGTGCCAGCAGTTACTCCGAGGACTTGAACACTGAAGCTTTCTTT. This codes for CASSYSEDLNTEAFF.

The chain has TRBV27 and TRBJ1-1; the D is unclear. Trimming pared 3 bases from V and 0 bases from J, leaving 5 bases between. The CDR3 runs to 13 residues. Germline V gene data show CDR1 as MNHEY and CDR2 as SMNVEV (reference sequence). The CDR3 region is CASSLILNTEAFF. CDR3 DNA: TGTGCCAGCAGTTTGATTCTGAACACTGAAGCTTTCTTT.

The J gene is TRBJ2-3, the V gene TRBV4-1; the match to TRBD1 covers 7 bases. Per germline, CDR1 MGHRA and CDR2 YSYEKL. The CDR3 is 17 amino acids. Trimming removed 5 bases from V and 0 bases from J; junction bases left unmatched: 11. CDR3 loop: CASSKKNRGGSTDTQYF. The CDR3 DNA is TGCGCCAGCAGCAAAAAAAACAGGGGTGGGAGCACAGATACGCAGTATTTT.

This sequence joins TRBV6-1 and TRBJ1-2; unclear D gene. The CDR3 sequence is 13 residues long. V was clipped by 5 bases and J by 4 bases, with 11 bases between them. Germline lookup yields CDR1 MNHNS and CDR2 SASEGT. CDR3 sequence: CASSNDALYGYTF. As DNA, the CDR3 is TGTGCCAGCAGTAACGACGCCCTCTATGGCTACACCTTC.

The gene calls are TRBV6-2 or TRBV6-3 and TRBJ1-2; D perhaps matches TRBD1 (5 bases). The V and J ends lost 2 bases and 3 bases respectively, with 13 bases between them. The CDR3 consists of 15 residues. Germline V CDR1 and CDR2: MNHEY, SVGEGT. The CDR3 spells CASSYVARVDYGYTF. The CDR3 coding sequence is TGTGCCAGCAGTTACGTGGCCAGGGTGGACTATGGCTACACCTTC.

Note on this clone: The sample has other DNA sequences that encode this CDR3 too. CDR3 coding DNA: TGCAGCGTACCGGGCCAGGGGGCTTATGGCTACACCTTC. Protein sequence: CSVPGQGAYGYTF. The chain links TRBV29-1 to TRBJ1-2; 8 nucleotides align to TRBD1. Germline loops: CDR1 SQVTM, CDR2 ANQGSEA. J lost 5 bases, V lost 6 bases, and 8 bases had no gene match. This CDR3 spans 13 amino acids.

This rearrangement joins TRBV11-2 to TRBJ1-1; D is possibly TRBD1 (5 bases). CDR1 is SGHAT, CDR2 FQNNGV, per germline. This CDR3 has 15 amino acids. The ends were cut back, 1 base at V and 1 base at J, with 10 bases in the middle. The chain's CDR3 is CASSLGGRGNTEAFF. For the CDR3, the DNA is TGTGCCAGCAGCTTAGGGGGTAGGGGGAACACTGAAGCTTTCTTT.

The chain has TRBV12-3 or TRBV12-4 and TRBJ1-1; TRBD1 might be the D (6 bases). With 5 bases removed from V and 5 bases from J, the gap between germline ends came to 12 bases. The CDR3 covers 13 residues. This CDR3 reads CASSEQGWTEAFF. Written as DNA, the CDR3 is TGTGCCAGCAGTGAACAGGGATGGACTGAAGCTTTCTTT.

V and J are TRBV19 and TRBJ1-1, with 9 bases matching TRBD1. This CDR3 region has 15 residues. The trim removed 5 bases at V and 5 bases at J, leaving 9 bases unmatched. The germline gives CDR1 LNHDA, CDR2 SQIVND (reference sequence). Here the CDR3 DNA reads TGTGCCAGTAGTGCCCGGACAGGGGCAGGGACTGAAGCTTTCTTT. This gives the protein CASSARTGAGTEAFF.

The chain uses TRBV6-5 and TRBJ1-5; 7 bases are a match to TRBD1. This CDR3 is built from 15 residues. The J segment lost 7 bases and the V segment lost 6 bases, leaving 12 bases of the junction unmatched. Germline CDR1 reads MNHEY; CDR2 reads SVGAGI. CDR3 in amino acids: CASSPDRTRGQPQHF. Written as DNA, the CDR3 is TGTGCCAGCAGCCCGGACAGGACCCGCGGGCAGCCCCAGCATTTT.

This clone occurred once. This chain links TRBV12-3 or TRBV12-4 with TRBJ2-1, with D hard to call. Trimming cost V 3 bases and J 5 bases, with 5 bases left between them. CDR3 length: 12 residues. DNA for the CDR3: TGTGCCAGCAGTTTTCATCACAATGAGCAGTTCTTC. Translated, it gives CASSFHHNEQFF.

CDR3 DNA sequence: TGTGCCAGCACCAAGGACAGGGGGAACTATGGCTACACCTTC. Translating it yields CASTKDRGNYGYTF. The J gene is TRBJ1-2, the V gene TRBV19, with 10 bases lining up with TRBD1. Germline values: CDR1 LNHDA, CDR2 SQIVND (reference sequence). J was trimmed by 2 bases and V by 9 bases; bases with no gene match: 6. The CDR3 is 14 amino acids.

V and J are TRBV4-1 and TRBJ2-3, with TRBD2 identical over 13 bases. This CDR3 has 16 residues. Unmatched junction bases numbered 6, after V lost 3 bases and J lost 6 bases. CDR1 is MGHRA and CDR2 is YSYEKL in the germline V gene. The CDR3 DNA reads as TGCGCCAGCAGCCAGACTAGCGGGGGGCTTGGGGATACGCAGTATTTT. Its translation is CASSQTSGGLGDTQYF.

The rearrangement links TRBV19 to TRBJ1-2; 7 nucleotides agree with TRBD1. This CDR3 region has 15 residues. The junction had 11 bases not matched to a gene; V was cut back by 3 bases and J by 7 bases. Germline values: CDR1 LNHDA, CDR2 SQIVND (reference sequence). DNA for the CDR3: TGTGCCAGTAGTATGCTCGGCCACAGGGGTGGTGGCTACACCTTC. Its translation: CASSMLGHRGGGYTF.